These T cell receptor beta chains were read from a single sample in a study of T cells after yellow fever vaccination. TCRdb re-analysed the 5' RACE reads in MiXCR, keeping a single row per CDR3 protein. Of more than 65,000 distinct CDR3 sequences detected, more than 10% appear once; the ten largest clones hold around 23%. The material sequenced was CD8+ T cells not binding an NS4B(214-222) dextramer, sorted from PBMCs, taken 21 days after the first yellow fever vaccination. The receptors come from a man between 18 and 35 years old who received the YFV17D yellow fever vaccine. Both conserved end residues are trimmed from each CDR3.

v_call	j_call	cdr3_aa
TRBV27	TRBJ1-1	ASTLNLNTEAF
TRBV5-4	TRBJ2-5	ASSLPGQGAQETQY
TRBV5-1	TRBJ1-1	ASSLEAGRTEAF
TRBV7-6	TRBJ2-7	ASSLRPGGGGNYEQY
TRBV12-3/TRBV12-4	TRBJ2-7	ASSGRHSYEQY
TRBV18	TRBJ2-2	ASPTPLSGELF
TRBV14	TRBJ2-1	ASSQGAPGLRYNEQF
TRBV5-1	TRBJ2-6	ASSRTALSGANVLT
TRBV11-2	TRBJ2-7	ASSPSGTPFYEQY
TRBV12-3/TRBV12-4	TRBJ2-2	ASTTGQGAFMYTGELF
TRBV4-1	TRBJ2-3	ASSPSAGPSTDTQY
TRBV5-4	TRBJ2-1	ASSLAAGGAYNEQF
TRBV3-1	TRBJ2-5	ASSQGGPGGQETQY
TRBV11-2	TRBJ2-3	ASSFGRAGTTDTQY
TRBV29-1	TRBJ1-2	SVTGRRGYT
TRBV2	TRBJ2-7	ASSVGGMAYEQY
TRBV5-5	TRBJ1-5	ASSFSDGHHQPQH
TRBV5-6	TRBJ2-1	ASSSPGRRGPYNEQF
TRBV20-1	TRBJ2-7	SARTGTSSYEQY